The 29 T cell receptor beta chains presented below share a single source sample, sequenced in a study of OX40 agonist ivuxolimab in advanced cancers. Profiling relied on immunoSEQ multiplex PCR, and the TCRdb table lists in-frame clones only, not all of them. The top ten hold under 0.75% of the sample, which has 78,000 or so clones, about nine tenths seen once. This specimen was CD4+ or CD8+ T cells sorted from blood, taken in a trial of the OX40 agonist ivuxolimab. These TCRs come from an adult with an advanced solid tumor such as melanoma, head and neck, liver or kidney cancer.

DNA of the CDR3: TGCAGCGCGGACAGGGCTGGGGAGCAGTACTTC. Protein: CSADRAGEQYF. The V and J genes are TRBV29-1 and TRBJ2-7; TRBD1 matches 8 bases. CDR3 size: 11 residues. The junction had 6 bases not matched to a gene; V was cut back by 7 bases and J by 7 bases. Germline CDR1 reads SQVTM; CDR2 reads ANQGSEA.

This chain links TRBV15 with TRBJ1-4, with 7 bases fitting TRBD1. The V segment lost 4 bases and the J segment 7 bases; nucleotides outside the gene matches: 9. The CDR3 extends over 15 amino acids. The V gene's germline CDR1 is LNHNV and CDR2 YYDKDF (reference sequence). CDR3 residues: CATSTTYRGGEKLFF. The CDR3 DNA reads as TGTGCCACCAGCACAACTTACAGGGGTGGTGAAAAACTGTTTTTT.

This sequence joins TRBV27 and TRBJ1-3, with no clear D. The V gene's germline CDR1 is MNHEY and CDR2 SMNVEV (reference sequence). V dropped 5 bases and J dropped 4 bases, with 9 bases sitting between them. The CDR3 sequence is 13 residues long. CDR3 nucleotide sequence: TGTGCCAGCAGTACGCGGTTGGGAAACACCATATATTTT. Translating it yields CASSTRLGNTIYF.

The J gene is TRBJ2-7, the V gene TRBV11-2; TRBD2 matches at 10 bases. CDR1 SGHAT and CDR2 FQNNGV come from the germline V gene. V lost 1 base to trimming and J lost 6 bases; unmatched junction nucleotides: 3. This CDR3 is 14 amino acids long. The CDR3 nucleotides read TGTGCCAGCAGCTTAGTGGAGCGGGGGGGCGAGCAGTACTTC. Translated: CASSLVERGGEQYF.

This rearrangement joins TRBV10-3 to TRBJ2-2, with D uncertain. This CDR3 contains 15 residues. Trimming pared 10 bases from V and 7 bases from J, leaving 22 bases between. Germline-derived CDR1 and CDR2 are ENHRY and SYGVKD. The CDR3 sequence is CATTNLKTAGGELFF. The CDR3 DNA sequence: TGTGCCACCACTAACCTGAAGACGGCCGGCGGGGAGCTGTTTTTT.

The chain is built from TRBV9 and TRBJ2-3; 7 bases are a match to TRBD1. Germline-derived CDR1 and CDR2 are SGDLS and YYNGEE. The CDR3 is 12 residues long. V was pared by 4 bases and J by 4 bases, with 0 bases of the junction left unmatched. In DNA form, the CDR3 reads TGTGCCAGCAGCCAGGGGGCAGATACGCAGTATTTT. It translates to CASSQGADTQYF.

This clone turned up a few times. The gene calls are TRBV6-1 and TRBJ2-5; the match to TRBD2 covers 7 bases. The V and J ends lost 3 bases and 2 bases, in that order; junction bases with no gene match: 6. The CDR3 is made up of 15 amino acids. From germline, CDR1 is MNHNS and CDR2 SASEGT. CDR3 region: CASSDWGGKQETQYF. Written as DNA, the CDR3 is TGTGCCAGCAGTGATTGGGGGGGGAAACAAGAGACCCAGTACTTC.

The chain combines TRBV19 with TRBJ1-2; D perhaps matches TRBD1 (5 bases). This CDR3 region has 15 residues. V dropped 5 bases and J dropped 4 bases, with 17 bases sitting between them. Germline assignment: CDR1 LNHDA and CDR2 SQIVND (reference sequence). For the CDR3, the DNA is TGTGCCAGTAGTCTGTCCGGGACCGATATCTATGGCTACACCTTC. Residues: CASSLSGTDIYGYTF. The variable domain in full, with the rest retrieved from reference TRBV19 and TRBJ1-2, is DGGITQSPKYLFRKEGQNVTLSCEQNLNHDAMYWYRQDPGQGLRLIYYSQIVNDFQKGDIAEGYSVSREKKESFPLTVTSAQKNPTAFYLCASSLSGTDIYGYTFGSGTRLTVV.

The rearrangement links TRBV27 to TRBJ2-3; tentative D call: TRBD2 (6 bases). V was pared by 3 bases and J by 6 bases, with 16 bases between. Germline lookup yields CDR1 MNHEY and CDR2 SMNVEV (reference sequence). CDR3 size: 15 residues. DNA of the CDR3: TGTGCCAGCAGTTTTACCGGGAGAGGGGCGGATACGCAGTATTTT. Protein: CASSFTGRGADTQYF.

The chain uses TRBV2 and TRBJ1-1; possibly TRBD1 for D (6 bases). Germline loops: CDR1 SNHLY, CDR2 FYNNEI. CDR3 length: 15 amino acids. The V end was cut by 7 bases, the J end by 6 bases, with 21 bases between. In DNA form, the CDR3 reads TGTGCCAGCACCCAAAAGGGCGGCGGGGGCCCTGAAGCTTTCTTT. Translation gives CASTQKGGGGPEAFF.

V gene TRBV6-5 combines with J gene TRBJ2-7; unclear D gene. Per the germline V gene, CDR1 is MNHEY and CDR2 is SVGAGI. Trimming pared 2 bases from V and 7 bases from J, leaving 15 bases between. This CDR3 region has 14 residues. CDR3 DNA: TGTGCCAGCAGTTACCGGCAGGCCCAGGTGGAGCAGTACTTC. Residues: CASSYRQAQVEQYF.

V usage is TRBV7-2 and J usage is TRBJ2-7; the match to TRBD2 covers 8 bases. The CDR3 has 16 amino acids. Germline V CDR1 and CDR2: SGHTA, FQGNSA. V lost 5 bases to trimming and J lost 5 bases; unmatched junction nucleotides: 14. The CDR3 loop reads CASSRAGTRGMNEQYF. In nucleotides, the CDR3 is TGTGCCAGCAGCCGGGCCGGGACTAGGGGAATGAACGAGCAGTACTTC.

The CDR3 sequence: CASSLTAGTGSSGNTIYF. In DNA form, the CDR3 reads TGTGCCAGCAGCTTAACCGCCGGGACAGGGAGTTCTGGAAACACCATATATTTT. The V call is TRBV7-8, the J call TRBJ1-3, with TRBD1 matching 9 bases. The CDR3 has 18 residues. V was clipped by 2 bases and J by 1 base; unmatched bases: 9. Germline V gene data show CDR1 as SGHVS and CDR2 as FQNEAQ.

The chain recombines TRBV11-2 with TRBJ2-7; 13 nucleotides align to TRBD2. The ends lost 3 bases at V and 6 bases at J; junction bases unmatched: 8. The germline CDR1 and CDR2 sequences are SGHAT and FQNNGV. The CDR3 is 16 residues long. The CDR3 protein is CASSFTSGRAYGEQYF. The CDR3 coding sequence is TGTGCCAGCAGCTTCACTAGCGGGAGGGCCTATGGCGAGCAGTACTTC.

The J gene is TRBJ2-3, the V gene TRBV11-3, with 9 bases matching TRBD1. The V gene end was trimmed by 1 base and the J gene end by 3 bases; junction bases not matched to a gene: 14. The V gene's germline CDR1 is SGHNT and CDR2 YENEEA. This CDR3 spans 19 amino acids. The CDR3 DNA sequence: TGTGCCAGCAGCTTAGTCGGGGGACAGGGTAAGGAATTTACAGATACGCAGTATTTT. As protein: CASSLVGGQGKEFTDTQYF.

The chain recombines TRBV30 with TRBJ1-2, with TRBD1 as a possible D gene (5 bases). The CDR3 is 12 residues long. Deletions cut 5 bases from V and 7 bases from J, with 14 bases between. The germline V gene encodes CDR1 GTSNPN and CDR2 SVGIG (reference sequence). In DNA form, the CDR3 reads TGTGCCTGGGAGCAGGGCCTGGGTGGCTACACCTTC. It yields the protein CAWEQGLGGYTF.

The chain has TRBV9 and TRBJ2-5; 8 bases are shared with TRBD2. Germline CDR1 SGDLS, CDR2 YYNGEE. CDR3 size: 15 residues. V shed 1 base and J 5 bases; nucleotides not matched to a gene: 7. This CDR3 is CASSVSGAGVETQYF. The CDR3 DNA reads TGTGCCAGCAGCGTAAGCGGAGCGGGGGTGGAGACCCAGTACTTC.

This sequence joins TRBV29-1 and TRBJ2-7; 7 positions match TRBD1. In germline, CDR1 is SQVTM, CDR2 ANQGSEA. The J segment lost 3 bases and the V segment lost 3 bases, leaving 8 bases of the junction unmatched. CDR3 size: 14 residues. CDR3 sequence: CSVDPAGGSYEQYF. DNA for the CDR3: TGCAGCGTTGACCCGGCAGGGGGTAGCTACGAGCAGTACTTC.

The rearrangement links TRBV2 to TRBJ2-7, with D hard to call. Germline CDR1 is SNHLY and CDR2 is FYNNEI. The CDR3 runs to 16 residues. V lost 3 bases to trimming and J lost 0 bases, with 15 bases between them. The CDR3 sequence: CASSDGQTPSSYEQYF. CDR3 nucleotides: TGTGCCAGCAGTGACGGTCAGACTCCGAGCTCCTACGAGCAGTACTTC.

The chain joins TRBV6-5 to TRBJ1-2; 11 bases line up with TRBD1. The CDR3 length is 15 residues. V lost 5 bases to trimming and J lost 6 bases; unmatched junction nucleotides: 8. CDR1 is MNHEY, CDR2 SVGAGI, per germline. Here the CDR3 DNA reads TGTGCCAGCAGTGCCAGGGACAGGGGGTCCGATGGCTACACCTTC. Its protein is CASSARDRGSDGYTF.

The chain joins TRBV29-1 to TRBJ1-1; D is perhaps TRBD1 (5 bases). The CDR3 runs 14 residues. Deletions cut 3 bases from V and 5 bases from J, with 16 bases between. Looked up from germline, CDR1 is SQVTM and CDR2 is ANQGSEA. The CDR3 loop reads CSVEGPGRETEAFF. DNA of the CDR3: TGCAGCGTTGAGGGGCCCGGGCGGGAGACTGAAGCTTTCTTT.

This clone has a handful of counts. CDR3 bases: TGTGCCAGTAGTATCGACAGGGGGCGAATCAGCCAGCCCCAGCATTTT. It is translated as CASSIDRGRISQPQHF. The chain combines TRBV19 with TRBJ1-5; 10 nucleotides agree with TRBD1. The length of the CDR3 is 16 residues. V trimming: 3 bases; J trimming: 7 bases; junction bases outside the gene matches: 9. Germline CDR1 is LNHDA and CDR2 is SQIVND (reference sequence). The complete variable domain, with remaining parts taken from reference TRBV19 and TRBJ1-5, reads DGGITQSPKYLFRKEGQNVTLSCEQNLNHDAMYWYRQDPGQGLRLIYYSQIVNDFQKGDIAEGYSVSREKKESFPLTVTSAQKNPTAFYLCASSIDRGRISQPQHFGDGTRLSIL.

The chain links TRBV5-4 to TRBJ1-3; the match to TRBD1 covers 7 bases. J gave up 4 bases and V 4 bases, and 2 bases lay outside the gene matches. CDR1 and CDR2 from the germline V gene are SGHNT and YYREEE (reference sequence). The CDR3 loop spans 13 amino acids. CDR3 sequence (DNA): TGTGCCAGCAGCAGGGACAGCGGAAACACCATATATTTT. This translates into CASSRDSGNTIYF. The entire variable domain, with the rest obtained from reference TRBV5-4 and TRBJ1-3, is as follows: ETGVTQSPTHLIKTRGQQVTLRCSSQSGHNTVSWYQQALGQGPQFIFQYYREEENGRGNFPPRFSGLQFPNYSSELNVNALELDDSALYLCASSRDSGNTIYFGEGSWLTVV.

The CDR3 bases are TGTGCCAGCAGCCCAATAGGGGGCAGATCCCGGGATGAGCAGTTCTTC. Encoded protein: CASSPIGGRSRDEQFF. The chain has TRBV28 and TRBJ2-1; 7 bases agree with TRBD1. This CDR3 is 16 amino acids long. V was pared by 6 bases and J by 8 bases, with 16 bases of the junction left unmatched. The V gene's germline CDR1 is MDHEN and CDR2 SYDVKM. Full variable domain (remainder filled in from reference TRBV28 and TRBJ2-1): DVKVTQSSRYLVKRTGEKVFLECVQDMDHENMFWYRQDPGLGLRLIYFSYDVKMKEKGDIPEGYSVSREKKERFSLILESASTNQTSMYLCASSPIGGRSRDEQFFGPGTRLTVL.

This sequence joins TRBV18 and TRBJ2-7; 8 nucleotides match TRBD1. The CDR3 runs 16 residues. CDR1 KGHSH and CDR2 LQKENI come from the germline V gene. J was trimmed by 6 bases and V by 3 bases; bases with no gene match: 13. This CDR3 is CASSPTGTGLLFEQYF. DNA of the CDR3: TGTGCCAGCTCACCTACCGGGACAGGCCTCTTGTTCGAGCAGTACTTC.

This chain connects TRBV5-4 to TRBJ2-1; TRBD2 agrees at 10 bases. Germline loops: CDR1 SGHNT, CDR2 YYREEE (reference sequence). Germline trimming cut 5 bases from V and 2 bases from J; bases unmatched to any gene: 4. This CDR3 contains 15 residues. CDR3 residues: CASRSGTSAYNEQFF. The CDR3, as DNA: TGTGCCAGCAGATCCGGGACTAGCGCCTACAATGAGCAGTTCTTC.

The genes are TRBV19 and TRBJ1-2; TRBD1 aligns across 7 bases. Germline loops: CDR1 LNHDA, CDR2 SQIVND (reference sequence). The CDR3 contains 15 residues. After removal of 5 bases from V and 6 bases from J, the junction contained 12 bases not matched to a gene. The CDR3 nucleotides read TGTGCCAGTAGTGACCTGACAGGGACCGACCATGGCTACACCTTC. Translation gives CASSDLTGTDHGYTF. Full variable domain (rest looked up from reference TRBV19 and TRBJ1-2): DGGITQSPKYLFRKEGQNVTLSCEQNLNHDAMYWYRQDPGQGLRLIYYSQIVNDFQKGDIAEGYSVSREKKESFPLTVTSAQKNPTAFYLCASSDLTGTDHGYTFGSGTRLTVV.

The chain uses TRBV9 and TRBJ1-4; 10 bases are shared with TRBD1. The germline V gene has CDR1 SGDLS and CDR2 YYNGEE. CDR3 length equals 15 residues. V lost 4 bases, J lost 8 bases, and 8 bases stayed unmatched. CDR3 region: CASSQSGTGEEKLFF. CDR3 bases: TGTGCCAGCAGCCAGTCTGGGACAGGGGAAGAAAAACTGTTTTTT.

V usage is TRBV28 and J usage is TRBJ1-1; 9 nucleotides line up with TRBD1. V trimming: 2 bases; J trimming: 3 bases; junction bases outside the gene matches: 1. The CDR3 contains 14 residues. Per the germline V gene, CDR1 is MDHEN and CDR2 is SYDVKM. The CDR3 spells CASSLGDRDTEAFF. CDR3 in DNA: TGTGCCAGCAGTTTAGGGGACAGGGACACTGAAGCTTTCTTT.